Following are 16 T cell receptor beta chains from one sample sequenced in a study of cytomegalovirus exposure and HLA in healthy donors. PCR amplification relied on 60 Vbeta primers (plus 13 Jbeta primers). Method: immunoSEQ multiplex PCR; TCRdb's copy keeps in-frame clones and lacks some. The sample shows about 99,000 clones, 60% to 80% of them seen only once. Source material: PBMCs. These receptors were collected from a man aged 35 to 55 in good health and CMV-seronegative.

The chain uses TRBV19 and TRBJ1-4; no firm D call. This CDR3 contains 14 residues. Deletions cut 10 bases from V and 7 bases from J, with 19 bases between. Germline lookup yields CDR1 LNHDA and CDR2 SQIVND (reference sequence). CDR3 residues: CATKFLEGGEKLFF. CDR3 DNA sequence: TGTGCCACCAAATTTCTGGAAGGCGGTGAAAAACTGTTTTTT.

The rearrangement links TRBV9 to TRBJ2-2, with D tentatively TRBD2 (7 bases). The CDR3 runs to 15 residues. Germline V gives CDR1 SGDLS, CDR2 YYNGEE. The ends were cut back, 0 bases at V and 4 bases at J, with 10 bases in the middle. CDR3 DNA sequence: TGTGCCAGCAGCGTAGTTCGGGGGGCCACCGGGGAGCTGTTTTTT. Translated, it gives CASSVVRGATGELFF.

V gene TRBV30 combines with J gene TRBJ2-2, with 13 positions matching TRBD2. CDR1 and CDR2 from the germline V gene are GTSNPN and SVGIG (reference sequence). The CDR3 length is 17 residues. The V gene end was trimmed by 3 bases and the J gene end by 0 bases; junction bases not matched to a gene: 4. CDR3 residues: CAWSRLAGGANTGELFF. Here the CDR3 DNA reads TGTGCCTGGAGCCGACTAGCGGGAGGCGCGAACACCGGGGAGCTGTTTTTT.

The chain carries TRBV25-1 and TRBJ2-4; 8 bases fit TRBD1. The CDR3 extends over 13 amino acids. V was clipped by 6 bases and J by 7 bases; unmatched bases: 5. CDR1 is MGHDK and CDR2 is SYGVNS in the germline V gene. The CDR3 nucleotides read TGTGCCAGCAGCTATACAGGGGGTAACATTCAGTACTTC. This gives the protein CASSYTGGNIQYF.

In this sample, this clone turned up once. The chain uses TRBV5-1 and TRBJ1-4; TRBD1 might be the D (5 bases). The CDR3 spans 15 residues. Trimming cost V 2 bases and J 6 bases, with 14 bases left between them. Germline V lookup: CDR1 SGHRS, CDR2 YFSETQ. CDR3 in DNA: TGCGCCAGCAGCTTTAGTACCGGAGGGGATGAAAAACTGTTTTTT. This translates into CASSFSTGGDEKLFF.

The CDR3 sequence is CASSQEGPNQPQHF. The CDR3 region has the DNA TGTGCCAGCTCCCAGGAGGGACCCAATCAGCCCCAGCATTTT. The chain carries TRBV25-1 and TRBJ1-5, with a possible D match to TRBD1 (5 bases). The germline V gene encodes CDR1 MGHDK and CDR2 SYGVNS. The CDR3 is 14 amino acids. V was trimmed by 8 bases and J by 3 bases, leaving 14 bases between them.

The V call is TRBV5-1, the J call TRBJ1-4, with TRBD1 matching over 7 bases. The ends lost 4 bases at V and 7 bases at J; junction bases unmatched: 7. This CDR3 is built from 14 residues. From germline, CDR1 is SGHRS and CDR2 YFSETQ. The CDR3 here is CASSIGGLGEKLFF. The CDR3 DNA sequence: TGCGCCAGCAGCATAGGGGGCTTAGGTGAAAAACTGTTTTTT.

The V gene is TRBV5-6, the J gene TRBJ2-5; 10 bases are shared with TRBD2. Germline loops: CDR1 SGHDT, CDR2 YYEEEE. V lost 0 bases and J lost 2; bases outside the gene matches: 7. The CDR3 runs 17 residues. The CDR3 sequence is CASSLAGLAGEQETQYF. CDR3 nucleotides: TGTGCCAGCAGCTTGGCCGGGCTAGCGGGGGAGCAAGAGACCCAGTACTTC.

The chain has TRBV19 and TRBJ2-5; D call uncertain. V lost 6 bases and J lost 0, with 2 bases in between. The germline V gene has CDR1 LNHDA and CDR2 SQIVND (reference sequence). The CDR3 consists of 11 residues. CDR3 region: CASSNQETQYF. CDR3 sequence (DNA): TGTGCCAGTAGCAACCAAGAGACCCAGTACTTC.

CDR3 amino acids: CASSPFEPTGGSNEKLFF. The CDR3 DNA follows: TGTGCCAGCTCACCATTTGAACCGACAGGGGGATCTAATGAAAAACTGTTTTTT. The V gene is TRBV18, the J gene TRBJ1-4, with 9 bases matching TRBD1. The germline CDR1 and CDR2 sequences are KGHSH and LQKENI. The V segment lost 2 bases and the J segment 3 bases; nucleotides outside the gene matches: 10. This CDR3 spans 18 amino acids.

This clone has just a few counts. The V call is TRBV6-5, the J call TRBJ1-2; 8 positions agree with TRBD1. The CDR3 contains 15 residues. Germline V gives CDR1 MNHEY, CDR2 SVGAGI. V was clipped by 5 bases and J by 4 bases; unmatched bases: 9. The CDR3 is CASSKNQGAGYGYTF. The CDR3 DNA reads TGTGCCAGCAGTAAAAATCAGGGGGCCGGCTATGGCTACACCTTC.

The genes are TRBV11-1 and TRBJ2-1, with D maybe TRBD2 (6 bases). This CDR3 spans 13 amino acids. Trimming pared 5 bases from V and 5 bases from J, leaving 10 bases between. Germline V gene lookup returns CDR1 SGHAT and CDR2 FQDESV (reference sequence). This chain's CDR3 is CASSLGLNNEQFF. The CDR3 DNA sequence: TGTGCCAGCAGCCTGGGACTTAACAATGAGCAGTTCTTC.

The chain combines TRBV6-1 with TRBJ2-5, with a tentative D call TRBD1 (5 bases). CDR1 and CDR2 from the germline V gene are MNHNS and SASEGT. The CDR3 totals 15 residues. V gave up 0 bases and J gave up 5 bases, with 13 bases separating them. CDR3 region: CASSEAQGLGETQYF. The CDR3 DNA reads as TGTGCCAGCAGTGAAGCCCAGGGATTAGGGGAGACCCAGTACTTC.

The CDR3 DNA is TGTGCCAGTAACGTCCGACAGACTGAAGGTGAGCCCCAGCATTTT. Amino acids: CASNVRQTEGEPQHF. The rearrangement joins TRBV19 to TRBJ1-5; weak D call: TRBD1 (5 bases). The CDR3 is made up of 15 amino acids. CDR1 LNHDA and CDR2 SQIVND come from the germline V gene (reference sequence). V dropped 7 bases and J dropped 8 bases, with 21 bases sitting between them.

This chain joins TRBV5-4 and TRBJ2-5; TRBD2 matches at 9 bases. The J call may be wrong; the DNA end is better matched by TRBJ2-7. The CDR3 extends over 14 amino acids. CDR1 and CDR2 (germline): SGHNT, YYREEE (reference sequence). The CDR3 bases are TGTGCCATCGCGGGGGTAGCGGGAGCAAGCGAGCAGTACTTC. It is translated as CAIAGVAGASEQYF.

CDR3 protein: CASRPRRFWTGGFFGELFF. The CDR3 coding sequence is TGCGCCAGCAGACCTCGCCGCTTCTGGACAGGGGGCTTTTTCGGGGAGCTGTTTTTT. J is TRBJ2-2 and V is TRBV23-1; TRBD1 matches at 11 bases. TRBV23-1 qualifies as an ORF whose function is uncertain. The J segment lost 7 bases and the V segment lost 6 bases, leaving 19 bases of the junction unmatched. This CDR3 is built from 19 residues.